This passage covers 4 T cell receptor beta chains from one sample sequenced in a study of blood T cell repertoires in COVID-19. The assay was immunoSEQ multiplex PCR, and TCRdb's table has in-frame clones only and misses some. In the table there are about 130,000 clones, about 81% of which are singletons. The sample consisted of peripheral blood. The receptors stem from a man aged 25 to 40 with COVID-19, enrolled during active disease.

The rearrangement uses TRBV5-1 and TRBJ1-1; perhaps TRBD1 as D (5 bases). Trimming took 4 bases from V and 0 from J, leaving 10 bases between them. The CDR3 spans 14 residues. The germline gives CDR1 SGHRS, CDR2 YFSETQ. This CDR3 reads CASSLGGMNTEAFF. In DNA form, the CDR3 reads TGCGCCAGCAGCCTCGGGGGGATGAACACTGAAGCTTTCTTT.

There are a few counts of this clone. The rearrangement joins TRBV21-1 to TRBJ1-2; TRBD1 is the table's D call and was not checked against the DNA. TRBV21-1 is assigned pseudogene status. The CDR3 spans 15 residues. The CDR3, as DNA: TGTGCCAGCAGCAAAAGAGGGGGCGATGACTATGGCTACACCTTC. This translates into CASSKRGGDDYGYTF.

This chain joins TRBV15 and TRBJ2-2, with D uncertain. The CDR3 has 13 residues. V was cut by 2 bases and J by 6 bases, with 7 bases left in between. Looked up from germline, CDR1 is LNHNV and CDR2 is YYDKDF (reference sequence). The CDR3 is CATSRTQAGELFF. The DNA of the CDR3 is TGTGCCACCAGCAGAACGCAGGCCGGGGAGCTGTTTTTT.

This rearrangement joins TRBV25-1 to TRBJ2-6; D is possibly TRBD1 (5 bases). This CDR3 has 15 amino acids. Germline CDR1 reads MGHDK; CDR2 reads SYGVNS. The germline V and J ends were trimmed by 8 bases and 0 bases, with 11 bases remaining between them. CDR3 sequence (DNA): TGTGCCAGCTTGGACACGAGCTCTGGGGCCAACGTCCTGACTTTC. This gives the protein CASLDTSSGANVLTF. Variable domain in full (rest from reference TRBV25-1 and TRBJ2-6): EADIYQTPRYLVIGTGKKITLECSQTMGHDKMYWYQQDPGMELHLIHYSYGVNSTEKGDLSSESTVSRIRTEHFPLTLESARPSHTSQYLCASLDTSSGANVLTFGAGSRLTVL.